Described below is a single T cell receptor beta chain sequence and its context. Its antigen is still unknown. The PCR employed 60 Vbeta primers together with 13 Jbeta primers. Profiled with immunoSEQ multiplex PCR; TCRdb holds only in-frame clones, not every one. The sample has about 170,000 clones, more than 65% seen once. These data originate in a study of cytomegalovirus exposure and HLA in healthy donors. Study-wide results and caveats: It was assumed in the presence/absence analyses that sequencing depth was roughly uniform across donors.

Germline V lookup: CDR1 ENHRY, CDR2 SYGVKD. Trimming removed 6 bases at V and 0 bases at J, with 12 bases between. The CDR3 sequence is 15 residues long. Sequencing was done on a sample of PBMCs. The chain couples TRBV10-3 to TRBJ1-3; D is ambiguous. The receptor comes from a male donor in good health and CMV-seronegative. This CDR3 reads CAIRNGDLSGNTIYF. For the CDR3, the DNA is TGTGCCATCAGGAACGGGGATCTCTCTGGAAACACCATATATTTT.